Below are 32 T cell receptor beta chains sequenced from a single sample in a study of blood T cell repertoires in COVID-19 (dated by TCRdb to about 2020). The library was prepared using the immunoSEQ multiplex PCR assay. What TCRdb holds here is the immuneACCESS table cut down to in-frame rearrangements. Part of the clones is not present; checked against another copy, under half of the missing clones reflect an unresolved V gene, and the others are unexplained. The sample table lists around 250,000 clones, 86% of them with a count of one. In total, the top ten clones hold less than 4% of the sample. Sequences were obtained from peripheral blood. These receptors all stem from a man between 18 and 29 years old with active or convalescent COVID-19.

The chain has TRBV18 and TRBJ2-1, with D perhaps matching TRBD1 (7 bases). The CDR3 spans 12 residues. Deletions cut 2 bases from V and 13 bases from J, with 12 bases between. Germline CDR1 and CDR2: KGHSH and LQKENI. Here the CDR3 reads CASSPAGQFQFF. CDR3 nucleotide sequence: TGTGCCAGCTCACCAGCGGGACAGTTTCAGTTCTTC.

The V gene is TRBV29-1, the J gene TRBJ1-4; 9 bases line up with TRBD1. CDR1 SQVTM and CDR2 ANQGSEA come from the germline V gene. This CDR3 is 13 amino acids long. With 7 bases clipped from V and 6 bases from J, the junction kept 6 bases outside the gene matches. The CDR3 region is CSARTGEHEKLFF. CDR3 nucleotides: TGCAGCGCCCGGACAGGGGAGCATGAAAAACTGTTTTTT. The whole variable domain, filled in from reference TRBV29-1 and TRBJ1-4, reads SAVISQKPSRDICQRGTSLTIQCQVDSQVTMMFWYRQQPGQSLTLIATANQGSEATYESGFVIDKFPISRPNLTFSTLTVSNMSPEDSSIYLCSARTGEHEKLFFGSGTQLSVL.

This chain uses TRBV4-1 with TRBJ1-4; D not resolved. V was clipped by 4 bases and J by 8 bases, with 17 bases between them. The CDR3 is 15 amino acids. Germline V gene lookup returns CDR1 MGHRA and CDR2 YSYEKL. CDR3: CASSLATTRREKLFF. The CDR3 nucleotides read TGCGCCAGCAGCCTAGCCACAACCCGAAGAGAAAAACTGTTTTTT.

The chain combines TRBV9 with TRBJ2-1, with 8 bases matching TRBD2. Germline V CDR1 and CDR2: SGDLS, YYNGEE. With 4 bases clipped from V and 10 bases from J, the junction kept 13 bases outside the gene matches. CDR3 length: 15 amino acids. Written as DNA, the CDR3 is TGTGCCAGCAGCCTCCGGGCGGGGGGTGGTCTGGAGCAGTTCTTC. This translates into CASSLRAGGGLEQFF.

This clone was counted ten times or more. The chain recombines TRBV14 with TRBJ1-6; D not certain. This CDR3 is 13 amino acids long. The germline CDR1 and CDR2 sequences are SGHDN and FVKESK. V was clipped by 5 bases and J by 10 bases, with 12 bases between them. The CDR3 protein is CASSFRSGSPLHF. The CDR3 nucleotides read TGTGCCAGCAGCTTCCGCTCGGGGTCACCCCTCCACTTT.

The chain joins TRBV4-3 to TRBJ2-7; 7 bases line up with TRBD1. Germline V lookup: CDR1 LGHNA, CDR2 YSLEER. The CDR3 has 14 residues. The J segment lost 5 bases and the V segment lost 0 bases, leaving 4 bases of the junction unmatched. CDR3 sequence reads: CASSQETGNHEQYF. CDR3 nucleotide sequence: TGCGCCAGCAGCCAAGAGACAGGGAACCACGAGCAGTACTTC.

A word on this clone: The junction departs from the called germline gene at one end, perhaps through a read error. V is TRBV24-1 and J is TRBJ2-2, with D hard to call. Per the germline V gene, CDR1 is KGHDR and CDR2 is SFDVKD. CDR3 size: 14 residues. The CDR3 loop reads CATSALLVGGELFF. The CDR3 DNA follows: TGTGCCACCAGTGCTTTGTTAGTTGGCGGGGAGCTGTTTTTT.

V and J are TRBV4-1 and TRBJ2-5; no clear D gene. This CDR3 comprises 15 residues. V was clipped by 1 base and J by 1 base, with 10 bases between them. Per germline, CDR1 MGHRA and CDR2 YSYEKL. The CDR3 region is CASSQAALSQETQYF. The DNA for the CDR3 is TGCGCCAGCAGCCAAGCAGCGTTGAGCCAAGAGACCCAGTACTTC.

This chain links TRBV12-3 or TRBV12-4 with TRBJ2-3; D is undetermined. The CDR3 is 12 amino acids. V was cut by 3 bases and J by 7 bases, with 8 bases left in between. In DNA, the CDR3 is TGTGCCAGCAGTTTTGAAGAGAATACGCAGTATTTT. Its translation is CASSFEENTQYF.

This rearrangement joins TRBV5-4 to TRBJ1-1, with unresolved D. Per the germline V gene, CDR1 is SGHNT and CDR2 is YYREEE (reference sequence). The CDR3 is 13 residues long. V lost 0 bases, J lost 3 bases, and 6 bases lay in between. CDR3 coding DNA: TGTGCCAGCAGCTTGGAACAGTACACTGAAGCTTTCTTT. This gives the protein CASSLEQYTEAFF.

The chain links TRBV12-3 or TRBV12-4 to TRBJ1-2; possibly TRBD1 for D (6 bases). The CDR3 has 13 amino acids. Trimming took 3 bases from V and 6 from J, leaving 11 bases between them. CDR3 residues: CASSLNRVNGYTF. CDR3 in DNA: TGTGCCAGCAGTTTGAACAGGGTGAATGGCTACACCTTC.

V and J are TRBV6-5 and TRBJ1-2, with 8 bases that match TRBD1. V was clipped by 7 bases and J by 7 bases; unmatched bases: 11. Looked up from germline, CDR1 is MNHEY and CDR2 is SVGAGI. The CDR3 runs to 14 residues. The DNA for the CDR3 is TGTGCCAGCAACCTGGACAGGGAGGTGGTTGGCTACACCTTC. Amino acid sequence: CASNLDREVVGYTF.

V usage is TRBV6-5 and J usage is TRBJ2-5; TRBD1 matches 9 bases. The CDR3 has 14 amino acids. The J segment lost 2 bases and the V segment lost 8 bases, leaving 6 bases of the junction unmatched. Per germline, CDR1 MNHEY and CDR2 SVGAGI. The DNA for the CDR3 is TGTGCCAGCGGGACCGGGACAGGGCAAGAGACCCAGTACTTC. It yields the protein CASGTGTGQETQYF.

The chain carries TRBV18 and TRBJ1-1; 7 nucleotides agree with TRBD1. V dropped 2 bases and J dropped 11; count of bases not matched to a gene: 2. CDR1 is KGHSH, CDR2 LQKENI, per germline. The CDR3 is 11 amino acids. The chain's CDR3 is CASSPDRVAFF. In DNA form, the CDR3 reads TGTGCCAGCTCACCAGACAGGGTTGCTTTCTTT.

The chain uses TRBV7-9 and TRBJ2-7, with 9 positions matching TRBD2. The CDR3 has 13 amino acids. V shed 5 bases, J shed 6 bases, and the junction held 5 bases outside the gene matches. Germline V gene sequence: CDR1 SEHNR, CDR2 FQNEAQ (reference sequence). The CDR3 region is CASSPGLASEQYF. DNA of the CDR3: TGTGCCAGCAGCCCAGGACTAGCGAGCGAGCAGTACTTC.

The rearrangement links TRBV12-3 or TRBV12-4 to TRBJ1-1; D gene ambiguous. CDR3 length equals 11 residues. Trimming left V 3 bases short and J 12 bases short, with 11 bases between. The DNA of the CDR3 is TGTGCCAGCAGTTTCCTATCCCGGTCTTTCTTT. Its protein product is CASSFLSRSFF.

The rearrangement links TRBV6-2 or TRBV6-3 to TRBJ2-5; D possibly corresponds to TRBD1 (6 bases). The germline gives CDR1 MNHEY, CDR2 SVGEGT. Trimming took 2 bases from V and 6 from J, leaving 13 bases between them. The CDR3 is 14 amino acids. CDR3 residues: CASSYPTGLQTQYF. DNA of the CDR3: TGTGCCAGCAGTTACCCCACAGGGCTACAGACCCAGTACTTC.

V usage is TRBV12-3 or TRBV12-4 and J usage is TRBJ2-7; no firm D call. V lost 7 bases, J lost 4 bases, and 11 bases lay in between. The CDR3 is made up of 12 amino acids. The CDR3 DNA sequence: TGTGCCAGCACCGATTCAGGATACGAGCAGTACTTC. This translates into CASTDSGYEQYF.

The chain uses TRBV7-6 and TRBJ2-3; D not certain. This CDR3 contains 16 residues. Germline lookup yields CDR1 SGHVS and CDR2 FNYEAQ. The ends were cut back, 1 base at V and 0 bases at J, with 11 bases in the middle. CDR3 amino acids: CASSLGRLTSTDTQYF. The CDR3 nucleotides are TGTGCCAGCAGCTTAGGGCGGTTAACTAGCACAGATACGCAGTATTTT.

This chain links TRBV5-1 with TRBJ1-4; 8 nucleotides match TRBD1. The CDR3 runs 14 residues. J gave up 8 bases and V 5 bases, and 8 bases lay outside the gene matches. CDR1 is SGHRS, CDR2 YFSETQ, per germline. The CDR3 sequence is CASRVGTGSEKLFF. CDR3 nucleotides: TGCGCCAGCAGGGTCGGGACAGGATCAGAAAAACTGTTTTTT.

The chain uses TRBV9 and TRBJ2-1, with a tentative D call TRBD2 (5 bases). CDR3 length equals 13 residues. The V gene's germline CDR1 is SGDLS and CDR2 YYNGEE. V was clipped by 3 bases and J by 8 bases, with 12 bases between them. The CDR3 here is CASSGETIDEQFF. The CDR3 region has the DNA TGTGCCAGCAGCGGGGAGACGATCGATGAGCAGTTCTTC.

The chain has TRBV15 and TRBJ1-6, with TRBD1 as a possible D gene (6 bases). There are 15 residues in the CDR3. Trimming stripped 1 base from V and 10 bases from J, with 14 bases between. Germline V gives CDR1 LNHNV, CDR2 YYDKDF (reference sequence). The CDR3 spells CATSRGILRGSPLHF. CDR3 sequence (DNA): TGTGCCACCAGCAGAGGAATTTTAAGGGGGTCACCCCTCCACTTT.

This clone was seen a few times. The chain joins TRBV13 to TRBJ2-7, with D possibly matching TRBD1 (7 bases). The V gene's germline CDR1 is PRHDT and CDR2 FYEKMQ (reference sequence). V gave up 8 bases and J gave up 3 bases, with 14 bases separating them. The CDR3 length is 13 residues. The DNA of the CDR3 is TGTGCCAGCGGAGGGCAGGGGGGCTACGAGCAGTACTTC. As protein: CASGGQGGYEQYF.

The J gene is TRBJ1-3, the V gene TRBV18; D ambiguous. The V end was cut by 2 bases, the J end by 2 bases, with 10 bases between. CDR1 is KGHSH, CDR2 LQKENI, per germline. There are 15 residues in the CDR3. CDR3 DNA sequence: TGTGCCAGCTCACCAAACAGAGAAACTGGAAACACCATATATTTT. It is translated as CASSPNRETGNTIYF. The full variable domain, completed using reference TRBV18 and TRBJ1-3, is NAGVMQNPRHLVRRRGQEARLRCSPMKGHSHVYWYRQLPEEGLKFMVYLQKENIIDESGMPKERFSAEFPKEGPSILRIQQVVRGDSAAYFCASSPNRETGNTIYFGEGSWLTVV.

A remark on this clone: Other DNA sequences of this sample code for an identical CDR3. The chain recombines TRBV6-5 with TRBJ2-5; D not resolved. This CDR3 comprises 12 residues. V gave up 2 bases and J gave up 4 bases, with 5 bases separating them. CDR1 is MNHEY and CDR2 is SVGAGI in the germline V gene. The DNA of the CDR3 is TGTGCCAGCAGTTACAGCCGAGAGACCCAGTACTTC. Its translation is CASSYSRETQYF.

The chain employs TRBV7-6 and TRBJ2-3, with D possibly matching TRBD2 (6 bases). The V end lost 5 bases, the J end lost 2 bases, and 14 bases lay between the germline ends. This CDR3 region has 15 residues. Germline V gene sequence: CDR1 SGHVS, CDR2 FNYEAQ. For the CDR3, the DNA is TGTGCCAGCAGCCGTGGGACTCCCCTCACAGATACGCAGTATTTT. Encoded protein: CASSRGTPLTDTQYF.

J is TRBJ1-1 and V is TRBV27; D is possibly TRBD1 (5 bases). V was cut by 7 bases and J by 5 bases, with 8 bases left in between. Germline V CDR1 and CDR2: MNHEY, SMNVEV (reference sequence). This CDR3 has 11 amino acids. This chain's CDR3 is CASIRGTEAFF. DNA for the CDR3: TGTGCCAGCATCCGGGGGACTGAAGCTTTCTTT.

CDR3 in amino acids: CASSVEASGGQNTGELFF. DNA for the CDR3: TGTGCCAGCAGCGTAGAGGCTAGCGGGGGGCAGAACACCGGGGAGCTGTTTTTT. The rearrangement joins TRBV9 to TRBJ2-2, with 11 bases that match TRBD2. From germline, CDR1 is SGDLS and CDR2 YYNGEE. V gave up 0 bases and J gave up 1 base; unmatched junction bases: 5. This CDR3 is built from 18 residues. The complete variable domain, with remaining parts taken from reference TRBV9 and TRBJ2-2, reads DSGVTQTPKHLITATGQRVTLRCSPRSGDLSVYWYQQSLDQGLQFLIQYYNGEERAKGNILERFSAQQFPDLHSELNLSSLELGDSALYFCASSVEASGGQNTGELFFGEGSRLTVL.

The chain couples TRBV30 to TRBJ1-4; D is undetermined. CDR1 and CDR2 (germline): GTSNPN, SVGIG (reference sequence). The CDR3 is made up of 14 amino acids. V was trimmed by 1 base and J by 0 bases, leaving 6 bases between them. Here the CDR3 DNA reads TGTGCCTGGAGTGCGAGTCCAACTAATGAAAAACTGTTTTTT. This codes for CAWSASPTNEKLFF.

In its sample, this clone was seen a few times. This sequence joins TRBV28 and TRBJ1-5; D might be TRBD1 (5 bases). Trimming took 7 bases from V and 6 from J, leaving 13 bases between them. CDR3 length: 13 amino acids. The germline V gene has CDR1 MDHEN and CDR2 SYDVKM. The CDR3 region has the DNA TGTGCCAGCAATCCCGGGGGAGGTCAGCCCCAGCATTTT. Its protein product is CASNPGGGQPQHF.

This chain uses TRBV6-6 with TRBJ2-5; TRBD2 matches at 11 bases. V lost 2 bases, J lost 1 base, and 3 bases stayed unmatched. Germline V gene sequence: CDR1 MNHNY, CDR2 SVGAGI (reference sequence). This CDR3 is 16 amino acids long. The CDR3 protein is CASSYTLAGGQETQYF. CDR3 bases: TGTGCCAGCAGTTACACCCTAGCGGGAGGCCAAGAGACCCAGTACTTC.

The genes are TRBV5-1 and TRBJ2-7; D might be TRBD2 (5 bases). The length of the CDR3 is 14 residues. The V gene's germline CDR1 is SGHRS and CDR2 YFSETQ. V dropped 2 bases and J dropped 6 bases, with 15 bases sitting between them. CDR3 sequence (DNA): TGCGCCAGCAGCTTTGAGGACTTCCGGAGCGAGCAGTACTTC. Protein: CASSFEDFRSEQYF.